The rows below give T cell receptor beta chains drawn from one sample of a study of regulatory T cells in long-lasting Graves disease. TCRdb redid the calling of the multiplex PCR reads with MiXCR, one entry per CDR3 protein. This sample carries about 500,000 distinct CDR3 sequences, 12% of them seen once, and the ten largest clones take roughly 8.9%. These data were likewise used in another study, on T cells in Graves' hyperthyroidism and ophthalmopathy.

The sequenced sample was peripheral blood mononuclear cells (PBMCs), obtained at new diagnosis, from a patient treated with antithyroid drugs. These receptor sequences come from a woman under 40 with Graves disease. Both conserved end residues are part of each CDR3. D genes are given only for firm matches. Rows give clone size only sometimes, using once, few, many, or a class for an expanded clone.

len: 18; v_gene: TRBV20-1; j_gene: TRBJ2-4; d_gene: NA; abundance: NA; CDR3aa: CSARDRGSEGWAKNIQYF; CDR3nt: TGCAGTGCTAGAGACAGGGGGTCGGAGGGATGGGCCAAAAACATTCAGTACTTC
len: 17; v_gene: TRBV11-2; j_gene: TRBJ2-2; d_gene: NA; abundance: many; CDR3aa: CASSPTTFTGITGELFF; CDR3nt: TGTGCCAGCAGCCCTACTACCTTCACAGGGATTACCGGGGAGCTGTTTTTT
len: 14; v_gene: TRBV6-2/TRBV6-3; j_gene: TRBJ2-3; d_gene: TRBD1; abundance: many; CDR3aa: CASRGTGTTDTQYF; CDR3nt: TGTGCCAGCCGCGGGACAGGGACCACAGATACGCAGTATTTT
len: 18; v_gene: TRBV5-5; j_gene: TRBJ2-3; d_gene: NA; abundance: many; CDR3aa: CASSPYSAGLVRPNTQYF; CDR3nt: TGTGCCAGCAGCCCTTATTCGGCAGGATTGGTAAGGCCAAATACGCAGTATTTT
len: 16; v_gene: TRBV7-9; j_gene: TRBJ1-4; d_gene: TRBD1; abundance: few; CDR3aa: CASSPTGGGSNEKLFF; CDR3nt: TGTGCCAGCAGCCCCACAGGGGGCGGCTCTAATGAAAAACTGTTTTTT
len: 18; v_gene: TRBV24-1; j_gene: TRBJ2-6; d_gene: NA; abundance: NA; CDR3aa: CATSDWRDGSSGANVLTF; CDR3nt: TGTGCCACCAGTGATTGGCGGGACGGTAGCTCTGGGGCCAACGTCCTGACTTTC
len: 16; v_gene: TRBV20-1; j_gene: TRBJ2-1; d_gene: NA; abundance: NA; CDR3aa: CSARPLQVGAYNEQFF; CDR3nt: TGCAGTGCTAGACCCCTACAGGTTGGGGCCTACAATGAGCAGTTCTTC
len: 18; v_gene: TRBV4-1; j_gene: TRBJ2-1; d_gene: TRBD2; abundance: many; CDR3aa: CASSQFTSGRRSDNEQFF; CDR3nt: TGCGCCAGCAGCCAATTTACTAGCGGGAGACGATCTGACAATGAGCAGTTCTTC
len: 14; v_gene: TRBV2; j_gene: TRBJ1-2; d_gene: TRBD1; abundance: many; CDR3aa: CASSERWTGHGYTF; CDR3nt: TGTGCCAGCAGCGAACGTTGGACAGGGCATGGCTACACCTTC
len: 15; v_gene: TRBV2; j_gene: TRBJ1-6; d_gene: NA; abundance: many; CDR3aa: CASSERGSYNSPLHF; CDR3nt: TGTGCCAGCAGTGAGAGGGGTTCCTATAATTCACCCCTCCACTTT
len: 15; v_gene: TRBV19; j_gene: TRBJ1-6; d_gene: TRBD1; abundance: few; CDR3aa: CASSLPGQGSSPLHF; CDR3nt: TGTGCCAGTAGTCTCCCGGGACAGGGAAGTTCACCCCTCCACTTT
len: 12; v_gene: TRBV7-6; j_gene: TRBJ2-7; d_gene: NA; abundance: NA; CDR3aa: CASSLDHYEQYF; CDR3nt: TGTGCCAGCAGCTTAGACCACTACGAGCAGTACTTC
len: 16; v_gene: TRBV6-1; j_gene: TRBJ1-5; d_gene: NA; abundance: NA; CDR3aa: CASRSTHNYSNQPQHF; CDR3nt: TGTGCCAGCAGATCGACACATAATTATAGCAATCAGCCCCAGCATTTT
len: 13; v_gene: TRBV7-8; j_gene: TRBJ2-7; d_gene: TRBD1; abundance: many; CDR3aa: CASSEDRAYEQYF; CDR3nt: TGTGCCAGCAGCGAGGACAGGGCCTACGAGCAGTACTTC
len: 13; v_gene: TRBV30; j_gene: TRBJ2-7; d_gene: NA; abundance: many; CDR3aa: CAWSATQASEQYF; CDR3nt: TGTGCCTGGAGTGCCACACAGGCGTCCGAGCAGTACTTC
len: 17; v_gene: TRBV30; j_gene: TRBJ2-7; d_gene: NA; abundance: many; CDR3aa: CAWSAARVSKRSYEQYF; CDR3nt: TGTGCCTGGAGTGCGGCCCGGGTCTCCAAACGATCTTACGAGCAGTACTTC
len: 13; v_gene: TRBV28; j_gene: TRBJ2-1; d_gene: NA; abundance: many; CDR3aa: CASSLSPANEQFF; CDR3nt: TGTGCCAGCAGTTTATCGCCAGCCAATGAGCAGTTCTTC
len: 13; v_gene: TRBV12-5; j_gene: TRBJ1-2; d_gene: NA; abundance: many; CDR3aa: CASGVDGIYGYTF; CDR3nt: TGTGCTAGTGGGGTCGACGGCATCTATGGCTACACCTTC
len: 16; v_gene: TRBV19; j_gene: TRBJ2-1; d_gene: TRBD2; abundance: many; CDR3aa: CASNPLAGVGYNEQFF; CDR3nt: TGTGCCAGTAACCCCTTGGCGGGAGTGGGCTACAATGAGCAGTTCTTC
len: 14; v_gene: TRBV3-1; j_gene: TRBJ2-7; d_gene: TRBD1; abundance: few; CDR3aa: CASSLRDRTYEQYF; CDR3nt: TGTGCCAGCAGCCTCCGGGACAGAACCTACGAGCAGTACTTC
len: 15; v_gene: TRBV20-1; j_gene: TRBJ2-7; d_gene: TRBD2; abundance: many; CDR3aa: CSALKLAGFPYEQYF; CDR3nt: TGCAGTGCCCTAAAACTAGCGGGATTCCCCTACGAGCAGTACTTC
len: 15; v_gene: TRBV4-1; j_gene: TRBJ1-4; d_gene: NA; abundance: few; CDR3aa: CASSQDWGDGEKLFF; CDR3nt: TGCGCCAGCAGCCAAGATTGGGGCGACGGCGAAAAACTGTTTTTT
len: 14; v_gene: TRBV4-2; j_gene: TRBJ1-1; d_gene: NA; abundance: few; CDR3aa: CASSQEGAMTEAFF; CDR3nt: TGTGCCAGCAGCCAAGAAGGGGCGATGACTGAAGCTTTCTTT
len: 15; v_gene: TRBV11-3; j_gene: TRBJ2-5; d_gene: NA; abundance: many; CDR3aa: CASSLEGSSGETQYF; CDR3nt: TGTGCCAGCAGCTTAGAGGGATCCTCCGGGGAGACCCAGTACTTC
len: 13; v_gene: TRBV2; j_gene: TRBJ2-1; d_gene: NA; abundance: many; CDR3aa: CASSVWQNNEQFF; CDR3nt: TGTGCCAGCAGTGTGTGGCAGAACAATGAGCAGTTCTTC
len: 15; v_gene: TRBV10-3; j_gene: TRBJ2-1; d_gene: TRBD1; abundance: many; CDR3aa: CAISERQGADYEQFF; CDR3nt: TGTGCCATCAGTGAGAGACAGGGGGCTGACTATGAGCAGTTCTTC
len: 11; v_gene: TRBV6-1; j_gene: TRBJ2-7; d_gene: NA; abundance: NA; CDR3aa: CASKVGYEQYF; CDR3nt: TGTGCCAGCAAGGTGGGTTACGAGCAGTACTTC
len: 16; v_gene: TRBV9; j_gene: TRBJ2-1; d_gene: TRBD2; abundance: NA; CDR3aa: CASSVAGSGRTNEQFF; CDR3nt: TGTGCCAGCAGCGTAGCAGGTAGCGGGAGGACCAATGAGCAGTTCTTC
len: 14; v_gene: TRBV20-1; j_gene: TRBJ2-1; d_gene: NA; abundance: many; CDR3aa: CSARQGARPNEQFF; CDR3nt: TGCAGTGCTAGACAGGGAGCCCGTCCCAATGAGCAGTTCTTC
len: 15; v_gene: TRBV6-1; j_gene: TRBJ2-6; d_gene: TRBD2; abundance: NA; CDR3aa: CASTGRVAGANVLTF; CDR3nt: TGTGCCAGCACCGGGAGGGTGGCTGGGGCCAACGTCCTGACTTTC
len: 16; v_gene: TRBV19; j_gene: TRBJ2-2; d_gene: TRBD2; abundance: few; CDR3aa: CASSFGGGDHTGELFF; CDR3nt: TGTGCCAGTAGTTTTGGGGGGGGAGATCACACCGGGGAGCTGTTTTTT
len: 13; v_gene: TRBV7-6; j_gene: TRBJ2-5; d_gene: NA; abundance: NA; CDR3aa: CASSSYVEETQYF; CDR3nt: TGTGCCAGCAGCTCGTATGTCGAAGAGACCCAGTACTTC
len: 15; v_gene: TRBV12-3/TRBV12-4; j_gene: TRBJ2-1; d_gene: TRBD2; abundance: many; CDR3aa: CASRLRTSGRNEQFF; CDR3nt: TGTGCCAGCAGGCTGCGGACTAGCGGGAGAAATGAGCAGTTCTTC
len: 14; v_gene: TRBV28; j_gene: TRBJ2-3; d_gene: NA; abundance: many; CDR3aa: CASSLTPPGDTQYF; CDR3nt: TGTGCCAGCAGTTTAACCCCACCAGGAGATACGCAGTATTTT
len: 19; v_gene: TRBV7-8; j_gene: TRBJ1-4; d_gene: TRBD1; abundance: NA; CDR3aa: CASSFRGQGGAWTNEKLFF; CDR3nt: TGTGCCAGCAGCTTTCGCGGACAGGGGGGCGCGTGGACTAATGAAAAACTGTTTTTT
len: 12; v_gene: TRBV20-1; j_gene: TRBJ2-1; d_gene: NA; abundance: NA; CDR3aa: CSVGGDLNEQFF; CDR3nt: TGCAGTGTGGGGGGAGATTTGAATGAGCAGTTCTTC
len: 15; v_gene: TRBV7-8; j_gene: TRBJ2-2; d_gene: TRBD2; abundance: many; CDR3aa: CASTRLAQNTGELFF; CDR3nt: TGTGCCAGCACCAGACTAGCCCAGAACACCGGGGAGCTGTTTTTT
len: 13; v_gene: TRBV20-1; j_gene: TRBJ2-7; d_gene: TRBD2; abundance: many; CDR3aa: CSASSGSDYEQYF; CDR3nt: TGCAGTGCCTCTAGCGGGAGTGACTACGAGCAGTACTTC
len: 17; v_gene: TRBV9; j_gene: TRBJ2-2; d_gene: NA; abundance: NA; CDR3aa: CASSPRQGSVRTGELFF; CDR3nt: TGTGCCAGCAGCCCACGGCAGGGCAGTGTTCGCACCGGGGAGCTGTTTTTT
len: 13; v_gene: TRBV6-2/TRBV6-3; j_gene: TRBJ1-1; d_gene: NA; abundance: many; CDR3aa: CASVSPDVTEAFF; CDR3nt: TGTGCCAGTGTATCCCCCGATGTAACTGAAGCTTTCTTT
len: 13; v_gene: TRBV19; j_gene: TRBJ2-7; d_gene: TRBD2; abundance: NA; CDR3aa: CASSILAGDEQYF; CDR3nt: TGTGCCAGTAGTATCCTAGCGGGAGACGAGCAGTACTTC
len: 14; v_gene: TRBV27; j_gene: TRBJ2-7; d_gene: TRBD2; abundance: many; CDR3aa: CASSWGGSSYEQYF; CDR3nt: TGTGCCAGCAGTTGGGGGGGGAGCTCCTACGAGCAGTACTTC
len: 15; v_gene: TRBV5-1; j_gene: TRBJ2-3; d_gene: NA; abundance: few; CDR3aa: CASSARPPNTDTQYF; CDR3nt: TGCGCCAGCAGCGCGCGACCACCTAACACAGATACGCAGTATTTT
len: 15; v_gene: TRBV20-1; j_gene: TRBJ2-1; d_gene: NA; abundance: many; CDR3aa: CSAPRGGVSYNEQFF; CDR3nt: TGCAGTGCCCCCAGGGGCGGGGTGTCCTACAATGAGCAGTTCTTC
len: 16; v_gene: TRBV5-4; j_gene: TRBJ2-1; d_gene: TRBD1; abundance: many; CDR3aa: CASSIPGQSSYNEQFF; CDR3nt: TGTGCCAGCAGCATCCCGGGACAGAGTTCCTACAATGAGCAGTTCTTC
len: 15; v_gene: TRBV7-2; j_gene: TRBJ2-7; d_gene: NA; abundance: few; CDR3aa: CASSLRAESSYEQYF; CDR3nt: TGTGCCAGCAGCTTACGGGCGGAAAGCTCCTACGAGCAGTACTTC
len: 18; v_gene: TRBV11-2; j_gene: TRBJ2-3; d_gene: TRBD2; abundance: NA; CDR3aa: CASSLGPLSGSRTDTQYF; CDR3nt: TGTGCCAGCAGCTTAGGCCCGCTTAGCGGGAGCCGCACAGATACGCAGTATTTT
len: 13; v_gene: TRBV30; j_gene: TRBJ1-2; d_gene: TRBD1; abundance: NA; CDR3aa: CAWSVTGGGGYTF; CDR3nt: TGTGCCTGGAGTGTAACAGGGGGAGGAGGCTACACCTTC
len: 14; v_gene: TRBV5-1; j_gene: TRBJ1-2; d_gene: NA; abundance: few; CDR3aa: CASSLAGSDYGYTF; CDR3nt: TGCGCCAGCAGCTTGGCCGGGTCCGACTATGGCTACACCTTC
len: 15; v_gene: TRBV28; j_gene: TRBJ1-4; d_gene: NA; abundance: many; CDR3aa: CASSLWGLGDEKLFF; CDR3nt: TGTGCCAGCAGTTTATGGGGCTTAGGGGATGAAAAACTGTTTTTT
len: 12; v_gene: TRBV29-1; j_gene: TRBJ2-3; d_gene: NA; abundance: many; CDR3aa: CSASNREDTQYF; CDR3nt: TGCAGCGCCAGTAACAGGGAGGATACGCAGTATTTT
len: 13; v_gene: TRBV5-1; j_gene: TRBJ1-2; d_gene: NA; abundance: many; CDR3aa: CASSSVGGYGYTF; CDR3nt: TGCGCCAGCAGCTCCGTCGGGGGTTATGGCTACACCTTC
len: 15; v_gene: TRBV27; j_gene: TRBJ2-7; d_gene: TRBD2; abundance: many; CDR3aa: CASTPGTSKPYEQYF; CDR3nt: TGTGCCAGCACCCCTGGGACTAGTAAACCCTACGAGCAGTACTTC